This entry lists 16 T cell receptor beta chains sequenced from one sample in a study of blood T cell repertoires in COVID-19. The assay was immunoSEQ multiplex PCR, and TCRdb's table has in-frame clones only and misses some. Among roughly 200,000 clones listed, roughly 87% were seen once. The sequenced sample consisted of peripheral blood. The receptors shown here come from a woman aged 18 to 35 who had recovered from COVID-19.

This chain's CDR3 is CASSLAPDGGYEQYF. The CDR3 DNA sequence: TGTGCCAGCAGCTTGGCCCCGGACGGGGGCTACGAGCAGTACTTC. The chain recombines TRBV5-6 with TRBJ2-7, with D possibly being TRBD2 (6 bases). V shed 0 bases and J shed 3 bases, with 13 bases lying between them. Germline CDR1 reads SGHDT; CDR2 reads YYEEEE. CDR3 length: 15 residues.

The J gene is TRBJ2-1, the V gene TRBV6-2 or TRBV6-3, with a weak D call TRBD2 (6 bases). Germline CDR1 reads MNHEY; CDR2 reads SVGEGT. The CDR3 spans 17 residues. Trimming left V 0 bases short and J 5 bases short, with 17 bases between. CDR3 sequence: CASSYSRGRRGNNEQFF. The CDR3 region has the DNA TGTGCCAGCAGTTACTCGAGAGGGAGGAGAGGGAACAATGAGCAGTTCTTC.

This clone has more than one count but fewer than ten. The V call is TRBV6-4, the J call TRBJ1-1, with 8 bases identical to TRBD1. CDR1 MRHNA and CDR2 SNTAGT come from the germline V gene. The CDR3 has 14 amino acids. V dropped 5 bases and J dropped 1; count of bases not matched to a gene: 3. CDR3 sequence: CASSTTGGNTEAFF. The DNA of the CDR3 is TGTGCCAGCAGTACTACAGGGGGGAACACTGAAGCTTTCTTT.

The chain is built from TRBV19 and TRBJ2-7, with 7 bases identical to TRBD2. The length of the CDR3 is 13 residues. The germline gives CDR1 LNHDA, CDR2 SQIVND (reference sequence). V was clipped by 6 bases and J by 0 bases; unmatched bases: 2. CDR3 region: CASRRGSSYEQYF. The CDR3, as DNA: TGTGCCAGTAGGCGCGGGAGCTCCTACGAGCAGTACTTC.

This clone was detected once. The CDR3 region has the DNA TGTGCCAGCAGCGCCGACAGGGCTTTTACCTCTGGAAACACCATATATTTT. Protein sequence: CASSADRAFTSGNTIYF. The gene calls are TRBV9 and TRBJ1-3; 7 positions match TRBD1. The CDR3 is 17 amino acids. J gave up 0 bases and V 3 bases, and 9 bases lay outside the gene matches. Germline assignment: CDR1 SGDLS and CDR2 YYNGEE.

The sample holds one count of this clone. V is TRBV24-1 and J is TRBJ2-1; TRBD1 matches 7 bases. The CDR3 extends over 16 amino acids. Trimming at V came to 2 bases and at J to 5 bases, leaving 8 bases not matched to a gene. CDR1 and CDR2 (germline): KGHDR, SFDVKD. Here the CDR3 DNA reads TGTGCCACCAGTGATTCCGGGACAGCTACTGACAATGAGCAGTTCTTC. Its protein is CATSDSGTATDNEQFF.

The chain links TRBV7-3 to TRBJ2-3; TRBD2 might be the D (5 bases). The CDR3 has 15 amino acids. Germline CDR1 is SGHTA and CDR2 is FQGTGA. Trimming removed 0 bases at V and 4 bases at J, with 11 bases between. The CDR3 DNA is TGTGCCAGCAGCTTAACGGCTAGCATTTCAGATACGCAGTATTTT. Its translation: CASSLTASISDTQYF.

V and J are TRBV6-6 and TRBJ1-2; D is undetermined. The V end was cut by 7 bases, the J end by 5 bases, with 17 bases between. The CDR3 is 14 residues long. The germline V gene encodes CDR1 MNHNY and CDR2 SVGAGI (reference sequence). The CDR3 nucleotides are TGTGCCAGCAATGTGGAGGGATTTGGGTATGGCTACACCTTC. As protein: CASNVEGFGYGYTF.

The V gene is TRBV13, the J gene TRBJ2-7, with unresolved D. Germline CDR1 is PRHDT and CDR2 is FYEKMQ (reference sequence). The CDR3 consists of 15 residues. Trimming cost V 1 base and J 3 bases, with 13 bases left between them. CDR3 sequence reads: CASSLVQSVDYEQYF. In DNA, the CDR3 is TGTGCCAGCAGCTTAGTTCAATCGGTCGACTACGAGCAGTACTTC.

The rearrangement uses TRBV19 and TRBJ2-7; 7 nucleotides line up with TRBD1. The trim removed 3 bases at V and 3 bases at J, leaving 5 bases unmatched. Germline CDR1 reads LNHDA; CDR2 reads SQIVND (reference sequence). This CDR3 is 14 amino acids long. The CDR3 here is CASSMRDSYYEQYF. The CDR3 DNA follows: TGTGCCAGTAGTATGAGGGACAGCTACTACGAGCAGTACTTC.

The rearrangement uses TRBV15 and TRBJ1-5; D gene ambiguous. Germline CDR1 and CDR2: LNHNV and YYDKDF (reference sequence). The CDR3 consists of 12 residues. V was shortened by 0 bases and J by 9 bases, with 6 bases between the two germline ends. The CDR3 sequence is CATSRDSLPQHF. CDR3 in DNA: TGTGCCACCAGCAGAGATTCACTGCCCCAGCATTTT. Full variable domain (remainder filled in from reference TRBV15 and TRBJ1-5): DAMVIQNPRYQVTQFGKPVTLSCSQTLNHNVMYWYQQKSSQAPKLLFHYYDKDFNNEADTPDNFQSRRPNTSFCFLDIRSPGLGDTAMYLCATSRDSLPQHFGDGTRLSIL.

The chain employs TRBV7-7 and TRBJ2-3; 12 positions agree with TRBD1. The CDR3 runs to 15 residues. Germline-derived CDR1 and CDR2 are SSHAT and FNYEAQ (reference sequence). Trimming at V came to 1 base and at J to 6 bases, leaving 2 bases not matched to a gene. The CDR3 loop reads CASSLGDRGPDTQYF. CDR3 DNA: TGTGCCAGCAGCTTAGGGGACAGGGGGCCCGATACGCAGTATTTT.

This clone has only one observation. V gene TRBV5-6 combines with J gene TRBJ2-7; D is undetermined. Trimming took 4 bases from V and 0 from J, leaving 11 bases between them. CDR3 length: 14 residues. CDR1 and CDR2 from the germline V gene are SGHDT and YYEEEE. In DNA form, the CDR3 reads TGTGCCAGCAGCACATCTCCGAACTCCTACGAGCAGTACTTC. Its translation is CASSTSPNSYEQYF.

The genes are TRBV5-1 and TRBJ1-1, with 9 bases matching TRBD1. Germline-derived CDR1 and CDR2 are SGHRS and YFSETQ. The V segment lost 3 bases and the J segment 10 bases; nucleotides outside the gene matches: 7. This CDR3 region has 13 residues. The CDR3 reads CASSSGQGIGAFF. Written as DNA, the CDR3 is TGCGCCAGCAGCTCTGGACAGGGGATCGGAGCTTTCTTT. Complete variable domain (other parts from reference TRBV5-1 and TRBJ1-1): KAGVTQTPRYLIKTRGQQVTLSCSPISGHRSVSWYQQTPGQGLQFLFEYFSETQRNKGNFPGRFSGRQFSNSRSEMNVSTLELGDSALYLCASSSGQGIGAFFGQGTRLTVV.

This sequence joins TRBV7-2 and TRBJ2-7; the D gene is possibly TRBD1 (6 bases). Trimming left V 2 bases short and J 5 bases short, with 16 bases between. CDR1 is SGHTA and CDR2 is FQGNSA in the germline V gene. CDR3 length: 15 residues. The CDR3 nucleotides are TGTGCCAGCAGCTTATCACCCGACAGGCTCCACGAGCAGTACTTC. Amino acids: CASSLSPDRLHEQYF.

V and J are TRBV6-2 or TRBV6-3 and TRBJ1-1, with D unresolved. Per the germline V gene, CDR1 is MNHEY and CDR2 is SVGEGT. This CDR3 has 15 amino acids. V was clipped by 2 bases and J by 0 bases, with 10 bases between them. The CDR3 sequence is CASSYGGVVNTEAFF. CDR3 DNA: TGTGCCAGCAGTTACGGCGGCGTTGTGAACACTGAAGCTTTCTTT.